This T cell receptor (beta chain) was identified in a study of graft-versus-host responses after intestinal transplantation. Data came from immunoSEQ multiplex PCR; TCRdb stores just in-frame clones and leaves some out. The data contain about 13,000 clones, roughly two fifths of them seen just once; the ten biggest clones take up more than 0.95%. Germline V lookup: CDR1 MRHNA, CDR2 SNTAGT. CDR3 length: 11 amino acids. The V end was cut by 11 bases, the J end by 7 bases, with 14 bases between. The rearrangement joins TRBV6-4 to TRBJ1-2, with D possibly matching TRBD1 (5 bases). The TCR sequence derives from a human patient who received an intestinal transplant. Material: alloreactive CD4+ T cells from a mixed lymphocyte reaction culture, obtained before intestinal transplant. The subset: CFSE-low proliferating T cells sorted from roughly six-day pre-transplant mixed lymphocyte reaction (GvH or HvG direction). The CDR3 nucleotides read TGTGCCTCTAGCGAGGGGTTTGGCTACACCTTC. Protein sequence: CASSEGFGYTF.